Listed here are 4 T cell receptor beta chains from one sample, sequenced in a study of cytomegalovirus exposure and HLA in healthy donors. 13 Jbeta primers and 60 Vbeta primers were used for the PCR. Repertoires were generated with immunoSEQ multiplex PCR, while TCRdb's copy carries only in-frame clones and drops some. The table has about 180,000 clones, around 76% seen once. The sample consisted of PBMCs. The receptors were sampled from a woman aged 25 to 39 in good health and CMV-seropositive.

The gene calls are TRBV6-1 and TRBJ2-7; TRBD1 agrees at 8 bases. The CDR3 consists of 15 residues. Germline CDR1 reads MNHNS; CDR2 reads SASEGT. J was trimmed by 4 bases and V by 5 bases; bases with no gene match: 10. The CDR3 sequence: CASSSRTGITYEQYF. CDR3 nucleotides: TGTGCCAGCAGTTCCCGGACAGGGATAACTTACGAGCAGTACTTC.

The genes are TRBV7-2 and TRBJ2-7; the match to TRBD2 covers 14 bases. The germline gives CDR1 SGHTA, CDR2 FQGNSA. Trimming cost V 4 bases and J 3 bases; bases outside gene matches: 14. The CDR3 sequence is 19 residues long. CDR3 loop: CASSSFWTSGGPLGYEQYF. CDR3 bases: TGTGCCAGCAGCTCCTTTTGGACTAGCGGGGGGCCGTTGGGCTACGAGCAGTACTTC. Full variable domain (remainder filled in from reference TRBV7-2 and TRBJ2-7): GAGVSQSPSNKVTEKGKDVELRCDPISGHTALYWYRQSLGQGLEFLIYFQGNSAPDKSGLPSDRFSAERTGGSVSTLTIQRTQQEDSAVYLCASSSFWTSGGPLGYEQYFGPGTRLTVT.

The genes are TRBV29-1 and TRBJ1-1, with D uncertain. Germline CDR1 SQVTM, CDR2 ANQGSEA. The CDR3 runs 12 residues. The V and J ends lost 4 bases and 5 bases respectively, with 11 bases between them. In DNA form, the CDR3 reads TGCAGCGTTGGCAGCGCCGGGACTGAAGCTTTCTTT. Its protein product is CSVGSAGTEAFF. Full variable domain (outside the CDR3, taken from reference TRBV29-1 and TRBJ1-1): SAVISQKPSRDICQRGTSLTIQCQVDSQVTMMFWYRQQPGQSLTLIATANQGSEATYESGFVIDKFPISRPNLTFSTLTVSNMSPEDSSIYLCSVGSAGTEAFFGQGTRLTVV.

The chain joins TRBV9 to TRBJ2-5; 8 bases are a match to TRBD2. CDR1 is SGDLS and CDR2 is YYNGEE in the germline V gene. Losses at the gene ends were 2 bases for V and 5 bases for J; bases not matched to a gene: 5. The CDR3 is 14 amino acids. In DNA form, the CDR3 reads TGTGCCAGCAGCGTTAACGGGGGGGCCGAGACCCAGTACTTC. Protein sequence: CASSVNGGAETQYF.